This T cell receptor (beta chain) was captured by sequencing in a study of CD8+ T cells in alopecia areata. Overall study: Twice a day, 5 to 10 mg of oral tofacitinib was administered to treated patients.

This CDR3 has 13 amino acids. Germline V lookup: CDR1 SNHLY, CDR2 FYNNEI. Deletions cut 6 bases from V and 6 bases from J, with 14 bases between. Reverse transcribed after extraction, RNA yielded cDNA as the sequencing template. Repertoires were generated with immunoSEQ multiplex PCR, while TCRdb's copy carries only in-frame clones and drops some. The sample holds more than 150,000 clones, under 60% seen once. The treatment is: oral pan-JAK inhibitor, 5-10 mg twice daily. The gene calls are TRBV2 and TRBJ1-1; D is possibly TRBD1 (6 bases). The TCR originated in a human donor with alopecia areata. This sample comprised CD8+ T cells sorted from blood, obtained at week 24, from a patient treated with tofacitinib. The CDR3 sequence is CASRGTSLPEAFF. The CDR3 DNA follows: TGTGCCAGCAGAGGGACATCCTTACCTGAAGCTTTCTTT.